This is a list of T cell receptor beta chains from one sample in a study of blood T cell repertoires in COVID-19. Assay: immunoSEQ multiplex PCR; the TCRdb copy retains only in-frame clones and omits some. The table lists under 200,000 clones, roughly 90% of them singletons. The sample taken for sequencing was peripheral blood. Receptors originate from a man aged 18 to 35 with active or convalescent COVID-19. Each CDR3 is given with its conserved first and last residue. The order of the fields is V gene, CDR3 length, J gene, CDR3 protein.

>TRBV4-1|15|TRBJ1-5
CASSQIDRDGQPQHF
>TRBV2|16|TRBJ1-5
CASSENGRTSNQPQHF
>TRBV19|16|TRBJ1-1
CASSIATGGTDTEAFF
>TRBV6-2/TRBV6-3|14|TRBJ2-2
CASSRGSNTGELFF
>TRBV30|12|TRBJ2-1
CARGSSYNEQFF
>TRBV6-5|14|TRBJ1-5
CASRPGTDDQPQHF
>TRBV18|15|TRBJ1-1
CASSLRDTRNTEAFF
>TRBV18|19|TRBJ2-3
CASSPRTGGSIRPIDTQYF
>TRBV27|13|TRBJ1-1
CASSFTQNTEAFF
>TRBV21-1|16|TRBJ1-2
CASSKARMGGAYGYTF
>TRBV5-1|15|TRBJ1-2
CASSLAGGWQGSYTF
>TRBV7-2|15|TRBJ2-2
CASSTATGNTGELFF
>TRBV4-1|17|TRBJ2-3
CASSQGWLAGGTDTQYF
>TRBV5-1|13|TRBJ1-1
CASSPDGGAEAFF
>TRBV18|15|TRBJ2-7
CASSDRTSGNLEQYF
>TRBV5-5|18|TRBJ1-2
CASSSRDRGFWKNYGYTF
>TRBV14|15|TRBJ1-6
CASSQTGTGEPPLHF
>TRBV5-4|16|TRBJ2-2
CASSALAATNTGELFF
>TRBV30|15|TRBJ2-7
CAWSVPVTSYLEQYF
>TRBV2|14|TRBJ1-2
CASRQGAVNYGYTF
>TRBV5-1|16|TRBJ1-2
CASSLAGQGEDYGYTF
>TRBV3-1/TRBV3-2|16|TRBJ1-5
CASSQDNRGGNQPQHF
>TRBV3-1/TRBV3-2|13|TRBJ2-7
CASQLSGSYEQYF
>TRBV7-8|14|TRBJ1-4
CASSEQGVNEKLFF
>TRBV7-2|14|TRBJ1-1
CASSLNPEDTEAFF
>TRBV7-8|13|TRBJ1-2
CASSILGGYGYTF
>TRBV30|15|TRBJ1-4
CAWSAPRKLEEKLFF
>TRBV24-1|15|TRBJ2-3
CATSEGQGITDTQYF
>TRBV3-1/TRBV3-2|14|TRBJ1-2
CASSHLSDFYGYTF
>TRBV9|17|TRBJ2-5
CASSVGTSGGEVETQYF
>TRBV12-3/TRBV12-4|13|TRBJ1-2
CASRKGPNYGYTF
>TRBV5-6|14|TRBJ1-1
CASSLVGAGLKAFF
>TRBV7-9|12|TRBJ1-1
CASSLDTGYAFF
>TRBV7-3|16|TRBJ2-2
CASSLTSGSSSGELFF
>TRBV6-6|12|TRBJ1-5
CASSYTGGPQHF
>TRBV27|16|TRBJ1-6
CASKNTGQQYNSPLHF
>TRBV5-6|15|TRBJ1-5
CASSAQGLGNQPQHF